This TCR beta chain was retrieved from a study of blood T cell repertoires in COVID-19. Study details: Some COVID-19 samples were acute and others convalescent; all came from the United States, Italy and Spain. The cDNA or gDNA used as material had been derived from T cells, B-cell-depleted T cells, or PBMCs.

The authors' processing: Nucleated cell number was recorded as an estimate derived from reference gene primer amplification. The method was immunoSEQ multiplex PCR; TCRdb's version includes in-frame clones alone and lacks a portion of them. V and J calls and clone size come straight from that table; D and trimming were deduced from the DNA. The table shows about 270,000 clones, with approximately 86% occurring only once. CDR3 length: 14 residues. The germline gives CDR1 SGHTA, CDR2 FQGNSA. This clone was picked up a small number of times. Compared with germline, one end of the junction differs, possibly owing to a read error. The sample carries other DNA sequences with the same CDR3.

Material for sequencing was peripheral blood. The clonotype comes from a young woman with acute or convalescent COVID-19. This sequence joins TRBV7-2 and TRBJ2-1, with 12 bases that match TRBD2. DNA for the CDR3: TGTGCCAGCAGCCTAGCGGGAGGGCCAAATGAGCAGTTCTTC. Translated: CASSLAGGPNEQFF. Variable domain in full (rest from reference TRBV7-2 and TRBJ2-1): GAGVSQSPSNKVTEKGKDVELRCDPISGHTALYWYRQSLGQGLEFLIYFQGNSAPDKSGLPSDRFSAERTGGSVSTLTIQRTQQEDSAVYLCASSLAGGPNEQFFGPGTRLTVL.